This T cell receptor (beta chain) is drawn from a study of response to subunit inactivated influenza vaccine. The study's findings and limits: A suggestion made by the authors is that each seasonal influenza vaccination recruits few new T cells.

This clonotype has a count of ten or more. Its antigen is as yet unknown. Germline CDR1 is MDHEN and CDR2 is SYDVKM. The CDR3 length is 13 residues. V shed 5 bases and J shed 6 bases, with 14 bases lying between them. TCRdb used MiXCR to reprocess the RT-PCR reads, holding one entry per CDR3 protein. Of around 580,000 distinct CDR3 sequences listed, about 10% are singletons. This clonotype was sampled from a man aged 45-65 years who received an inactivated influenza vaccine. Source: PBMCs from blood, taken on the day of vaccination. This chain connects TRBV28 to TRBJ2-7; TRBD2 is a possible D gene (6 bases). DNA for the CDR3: TGTGCCAGCAGTCGAGAGGGACTCCGCGAGCAGTACTTC. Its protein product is CASSREGLREQYF.